Below, 18 T cell receptor beta chains from the same sample are listed, as sequenced in a study of blood T cell repertoires in COVID-19. Method: immunoSEQ multiplex PCR; TCRdb's copy keeps in-frame clones and lacks some. The table includes a few hundred thousand clones, over 75% detected once. The sequenced sample was PBMCs or T cells enriched from blood (not recorded which). The receptor set was obtained from a man between 25 and 39 years old who had recovered from COVID-19.

The chain employs TRBV10-3 and TRBJ2-7; 8 bases align to TRBD2. CDR3 length: 12 residues. Germline-derived CDR1 and CDR2 are ENHRY and SYGVKD. V was clipped by 7 bases and J by 6 bases; unmatched bases: 5. The CDR3 DNA follows: TGTGCCATCACCGGGGGGGACCTCGAGCAGTACTTC. Translation gives CAITGGDLEQYF.

The chain links TRBV4-1 to TRBJ1-4; 11 bases align to TRBD1. After removal of 4 bases from V and 7 bases from J, the junction contained 11 bases not matched to a gene. This CDR3 contains 17 residues. Per the germline V gene, CDR1 is MGHRA and CDR2 is YSYEKL. CDR3 nucleotides: TGCGCCAGCAGCCCAGGACAGGGGGCTACCCTTTCTGAAAAACTGTTTTTT. It codes for CASSPGQGATLSEKLFF.

The genes are TRBV12-5 and TRBJ2-3; 7 positions match TRBD1. The CDR3 loop spans 14 amino acids. Per germline, CDR1 LGHNT and CDR2 FRNRAP. Trimming removed 7 bases from V and 5 bases from J; junction bases left unmatched: 9. The CDR3 loop is CASAGTASGDTQYF. The CDR3 bases are TGTGCTAGTGCTGGGACAGCCTCCGGAGATACGCAGTATTTT.

The chain couples TRBV27 to TRBJ2-1; tentative D call: TRBD2 (6 bases). Trimming shortened V by 2 bases and J by 7 bases, and 12 bases separated the two germline ends. The germline V gene encodes CDR1 MNHEY and CDR2 SMNVEV (reference sequence). The CDR3 consists of 14 residues. The CDR3 DNA reads TGTGCCAGCAGTTTAACTGGGGGGTTTAATGAGCAGTTCTTC. This translates into CASSLTGGFNEQFF.

A few counts support this clone. The chain joins TRBV27 to TRBJ1-1; a weak D match, TRBD1 (5 bases). The V gene lost 5 bases and the J gene lost 1 base, with 8 bases spanning the gap. From germline, CDR1 is MNHEY and CDR2 SMNVEV (reference sequence). This CDR3 has 13 residues. The CDR3 bases are TGTGCCAGCAGTATTACAGGGAACACTGAAGCTTTCTTT. Translated: CASSITGNTEAFF.

The rearrangement joins TRBV5-6 to TRBJ2-1; 7 bases fit TRBD1. Per the germline V gene, CDR1 is SGHDT and CDR2 is YYEEEE. J was trimmed by 7 bases and V by 3 bases; bases with no gene match: 7. This CDR3 contains 14 residues. CDR3 DNA sequence: TGTGCCAGCAGCTACATTGACAGGGATAATGAGCAGTTCTTC. Protein: CASSYIDRDNEQFF.

V gene TRBV5-6 combines with J gene TRBJ2-7; 9 bases map to TRBD1. CDR1 and CDR2 from the germline V gene are SGHDT and YYEEEE. V shed 7 bases, J shed 4 bases, and the junction held 9 bases outside the gene matches. The length of the CDR3 is 14 residues. The CDR3, as DNA: TGTGCCAGCGGTTTGCCGGGACAGGGTTACGAGCAGTACTTC. Its translation: CASGLPGQGYEQYF.

This chain uses TRBV3-1 (or the pseudogene TRBV3-2) with TRBJ2-1; D is unclear. CDR3 length equals 14 residues. V lost 0 bases and J 9 bases, leaving 12 bases between the germline ends. From germline, CDR1 is LGHDT and CDR2 YNNKEL (reference sequence). The CDR3 loop is CASSQDSQVREQFF. The DNA for the CDR3 is TGTGCCAGCAGCCAAGATTCGCAGGTTCGTGAGCAGTTCTTC.

This clone is a singleton in its sample. The chain recombines TRBV9 with TRBJ2-1, with D possibly being TRBD1 (5 bases). Germline CDR1 reads SGDLS; CDR2 reads YYNGEE. The V end was cut by 0 bases, the J end by 9 bases, with 10 bases between. This CDR3 has 13 amino acids. The DNA for the CDR3 is TGTGCCAGCAGCGTAGGACAGTGGGCTGAGCAGTTCTTC. Translation gives CASSVGQWAEQFF.

The rearrangement uses TRBV10-2 and TRBJ1-5; 7 nucleotides line up with TRBD1. The CDR3 sequence is 15 residues long. CDR1 and CDR2 from the germline V gene are WSHSY and SAAADI. The ends lost 6 bases at V and 0 bases at J; junction bases unmatched: 5. DNA for the CDR3: TGCGCCAGCAGGACAGGGAGATTTAGCAATCAGCCCCAGCATTTT. The encoded protein is CASRTGRFSNQPQHF.

This rearrangement joins TRBV21-1 to TRBJ1-6. TRBV21-1 is annotated as a pseudogene. There are 17 residues in the CDR3. CDR3 sequence reads: CASSGGSGSSYNSPLHF. CDR3 bases: TGTGCCAGCAGCGGGGGGTCCGGGAGCTCCTATAATTCACCCCTCCACTTT.

V gene TRBV6-5 combines with J gene TRBJ2-7, with 7 bases identical to TRBD1. Germline V lookup: CDR1 MNHEY, CDR2 SVGAGI. CDR3 length equals 15 residues. With V trimmed by 6 bases and J by 0 bases, 8 bases remained unmatched. The CDR3 sequence: CASRDRDRNSYEQYF. In nucleotides, the CDR3 is TGTGCCAGCAGGGATAGGGACAGAAACTCCTACGAGCAGTACTTC.

The rearrangement joins TRBV6-5 to TRBJ2-1; D remains ambiguous. Trimming took off 4 bases at V and 9 bases at J, with 7 bases between the two ends. Germline loops: CDR1 MNHEY, CDR2 SVGAGI. This CDR3 is 11 amino acids long. CDR3 sequence: CASSSRGEQFF. The CDR3 nucleotides are TGTGCCAGCAGTTCTAGAGGTGAGCAGTTCTTC.

This clone has just a few counts. The chain joins TRBV6-4 to TRBJ2-6, with TRBD1 as a possible D gene (8 bases). Germline lookup yields CDR1 MRHNA and CDR2 SNTAGT. The CDR3 is 16 amino acids. Trimming cost V 2 bases and J 2 bases, with 10 bases left between them. CDR3 sequence (DNA): TGTGCCAGCAGTGACACAGGGGGGGCTGGGGCCAACGTCCTGACTTTC. Translation: CASSDTGGAGANVLTF.

V and J are TRBV6-1 and TRBJ1-6, with D tentatively TRBD1 (6 bases). Trimming left V 0 bases short and J 8 bases short, with 8 bases between. Germline CDR1 MNHNS, CDR2 SASEGT. The CDR3 contains 14 residues. The CDR3 DNA follows: TGTGCCAGCAGTGAAGCTTACAGGGATTCACCCCTCCACTTT. Translating it yields CASSEAYRDSPLHF.

V gene TRBV7-9 combines with J gene TRBJ1-4, with D hard to call. There are 14 residues in the CDR3. V was clipped by 1 base and J by 4 bases, with 7 bases between them. Germline CDR1 reads SEHNR; CDR2 reads FQNEAQ (reference sequence). The CDR3 sequence is CASSLGLNNEKLFF. The CDR3 DNA sequence: TGTGCCAGCAGCTTAGGTCTTAATAATGAAAAACTGTTTTTT.

The genes are TRBV5-4 and TRBJ1-2; tentative D call: TRBD1 (5 bases). Germline V gene lookup returns CDR1 SGHNT and CDR2 YYREEE (reference sequence). V gave up 4 bases and J gave up 7 bases, with 14 bases separating them. The CDR3 sequence is 13 residues long. The CDR3 bases are TGTGCCAGCAGCCCCACCGGAGGGGCTGGCTACACCTTC. This translates into CASSPTGGAGYTF.

The chain combines TRBV12-3 or TRBV12-4 with TRBJ1-2; D ambiguous. With 7 bases removed from V and 5 bases from J, the gap between germline ends came to 11 bases. This CDR3 comprises 12 residues. CDR3 nucleotides: TGTGCCAGCACCCAAAATCGGTATGGCTACACCTTC. Protein: CASTQNRYGYTF.